A single sample gave rise to the 32 T cell receptor beta chains below, sequenced in a study of memory CD4+ T cells and cytomegalovirus serostatus. Single viable CD3+CD4+CD8-CD45RO+ cells were sorted as the memory CD4+ T cells. Some clones are missing from TCRdb's copy, which holds only in-frame ones; the method was immunoSEQ multiplex PCR. The sample includes tens of thousands of clones, 82% of them seen just once. The sample comprised memory CD4+ T cells from blood. Receptor source: an adult in good health and CMV-seronegative.

The rearrangement links TRBV18 to TRBJ1-1; D ambiguous. The CDR3 consists of 14 residues. Germline V lookup: CDR1 KGHSH, CDR2 LQKENI. Trimming took 2 bases from V and 5 from J, leaving 12 bases between them. CDR3 sequence: CASSPSATRTEAFF. CDR3 sequence (DNA): TGTGCCAGCTCACCATCCGCGACTCGTACTGAAGCTTTCTTT. The whole variable domain, filled in from reference TRBV18 and TRBJ1-1, reads NAGVMQNPRHLVRRRGQEARLRCSPMKGHSHVYWYRQLPEEGLKFMVYLQKENIIDESGMPKERFSAEFPKEGPSILRIQQVVRGDSAAYFCASSPSATRTEAFFGQGTRLTVV.

The chain recombines TRBV7-2 with TRBJ1-2, with D perhaps TRBD1 (5 bases). The CDR3 runs to 12 residues. Between the trimmed V and J ends, which lost 8 bases and 0 bases, there was a span of 7 bases. CDR1 and CDR2 (germline): SGHTA, FQGNSA. CDR3 in DNA: TGTGCCAGCGGGACGGCTAACTATGGCTACACCTTC. Translation gives CASGTANYGYTF. The variable domain in full, with the rest retrieved from reference TRBV7-2 and TRBJ1-2, is GAGVSQSPSNKVTEKGKDVELRCDPISGHTALYWYRQSLGQGLEFLIYFQGNSAPDKSGLPSDRFSAERTGGSVSTLTIQRTQQEDSAVYLCASGTANYGYTFGSGTRLTVV.

The chain is built from TRBV9 and TRBJ2-1; TRBD2 agrees at 9 bases. The CDR3 covers 15 residues. Losses at the gene ends were 2 bases for V and 9 bases for J; bases not matched to a gene: 9. Germline V gene data show CDR1 as SGDLS and CDR2 as YYNGEE. Written as DNA, the CDR3 is TGTGCCAGCAGCGTCCGAGCGGGGGGCCTCAGTGAGCAGTTCTTC. Translation gives CASSVRAGGLSEQFF.

This clone was seen only a few times. The chain links TRBV6-6 to TRBJ1-4; D is unresolved. V dropped 7 bases and J dropped 7 bases, with 16 bases sitting between them. The germline V gene has CDR1 MNHNY and CDR2 SVGAGI (reference sequence). This CDR3 spans 14 amino acids. CDR3 in amino acids: CASTLRGRAEKLFF. CDR3 coding DNA: TGTGCCAGCACCCTGCGGGGTAGGGCTGAAAAACTGTTTTTT.

The V and J genes are TRBV11-3 and TRBJ2-6; D is uncertain. V dropped 4 bases and J dropped 1 base, with 11 bases sitting between them. The CDR3 runs to 16 residues. Germline V CDR1 and CDR2: SGHNT, YENEEA. In nucleotides, the CDR3 is TGTGCCAGCAGCTCCACCAGCGCTTCTGGGGCCAACGTCCTGACTTTC. The encoded protein is CASSSTSASGANVLTF.

V usage is TRBV27 and J usage is TRBJ2-3; 8 nucleotides line up with TRBD2. CDR1 is MNHEY, CDR2 SMNVEV, per germline (reference sequence). With V trimmed by 2 bases and J by 0 bases, 1 base remained unmatched. The CDR3 consists of 15 residues. The CDR3 spells CASSLQRGSTDTQYF. The CDR3 nucleotides are TGTGCCAGCAGTTTACAGCGGGGGAGCACAGATACGCAGTATTTT.

The CDR3 sequence is CASSLGVAGLTDTQYF. In nucleotides, the CDR3 is TGCGCCAGCAGCTTGGGGGTTGCAGGGCTGACAGATACGCAGTATTTT. The chain combines TRBV5-1 with TRBJ2-3, with D tentatively TRBD1 (5 bases). V was clipped by 0 bases and J by 3 bases, with 14 bases between them. The germline gives CDR1 SGHRS, CDR2 YFSETQ. The CDR3 runs to 16 residues.

V and J are TRBV20-1 and TRBJ2-7, with D perhaps being TRBD1 or TRBD2 (5 bases each). The CDR3 length is 11 residues. The germline V gene has CDR1 DFQATT and CDR2 SNEGSKA (reference sequence). The V end lost 3 bases, the J end lost 5 bases, and 8 bases lay between the germline ends. The CDR3: CSARMGDEQYF. CDR3 bases: TGCAGTGCTAGGATGGGGGACGAGCAGTACTTC.

This chain joins TRBV6-5 and TRBJ1-1; D is unclear. Looked up from germline, CDR1 is MNHEY and CDR2 is SVGAGI. V lost 8 bases to trimming and J lost 7 bases, with 11 bases between them. This CDR3 has 11 residues. The CDR3 sequence is CASVGGGEAFF. Written as DNA, the CDR3 is TGTGCCAGCGTGGGTGGAGGTGAAGCTTTCTTT.

The rearrangement uses TRBV6-5 and TRBJ1-3; D ambiguous. Trimming left V 2 bases short and J 0 bases short, with 8 bases between. Germline V gives CDR1 MNHEY, CDR2 SVGAGI. There are 15 residues in the CDR3. CDR3 sequence reads: CASSYSALSGNTIYF. As DNA, the CDR3 is TGTGCCAGCAGTTACAGCGCCCTCTCTGGAAACACCATATATTTT.

The chain employs TRBV5-1 and TRBJ2-7, with 9 bases that match TRBD2. V shed 4 bases, J shed 0 bases, and the junction held 2 bases outside the gene matches. Germline CDR1 SGHRS, CDR2 YFSETQ. CDR3 length: 14 residues. The CDR3: CASSAGGSSYEQYF. CDR3 bases: TGCGCCAGCAGCGCGGGGGGGAGCTCCTACGAGCAGTACTTC.

The CDR3 is CASSLRQRPLGYTF. CDR3 coding DNA: TGTGCCAGCAGCTTGCGACAGAGGCCATTGGGCTACACCTTC. The V and J genes are TRBV5-6 and TRBJ1-2; a weak D match, TRBD1 (5 bases). The CDR3 sequence is 14 residues long. Germline CDR1 reads SGHDT; CDR2 reads YYEEEE. V lost 1 base and J 8 bases, leaving 15 bases between the germline ends.

This clone was counted a single time. The rearrangement joins TRBV7-2 to TRBJ2-7; a possible D gene is TRBD2 (5 bases). The CDR3 runs 15 residues. Germline V gene lookup returns CDR1 SGHTA and CDR2 FQGNSA. The V end lost 5 bases, the J end lost 3 bases, and 17 bases lay between the germline ends. This CDR3 reads CASSRSTGVNYEQYF. The DNA of the CDR3 is TGTGCCAGCAGCCGAAGCACCGGGGTTAACTACGAGCAGTACTTC.

The V gene is TRBV7-8, the J gene TRBJ1-5, with unresolved D. The CDR3 has 14 amino acids. Germline V gene data show CDR1 as SGHVS and CDR2 as FQNEAQ. Trimming removed 5 bases at V and 3 bases at J, with 11 bases between. CDR3 bases: TGTGCCAGCAGCCGAACGCAGTTCAATCAGCCCCAGCATTTT. It is translated as CASSRTQFNQPQHF.

The rearrangement uses TRBV5-1 and TRBJ2-5; D is possibly TRBD2 (6 bases). The CDR3 spans 14 residues. Looked up from germline, CDR1 is SGHRS and CDR2 is YFSETQ. The V end lost 4 bases, the J end lost 3 bases, and 13 bases lay between the germline ends. The CDR3 nucleotides are TGCGCCAGCAGCCTCGGACTACCGGAAGAGACCCAGTACTTC. Translation: CASSLGLPEETQYF.

The genes are TRBV18 and TRBJ1-4; no clear D gene. Per the germline V gene, CDR1 is KGHSH and CDR2 is LQKENI. This CDR3 spans 12 amino acids. Deletions cut 5 bases from V and 5 bases from J, with 6 bases between. The CDR3 DNA follows: TGTGCCAGCTCAGCCGGGAATGAAAAACTGTTTTTT. This encodes CASSAGNEKLFF.

V gene TRBV19 combines with J gene TRBJ2-7; TRBD1 agrees at 10 bases. CDR1 LNHDA and CDR2 SQIVND come from the germline V gene (reference sequence). V was pared by 6 bases and J by 3 bases, with 8 bases of the junction left unmatched. This CDR3 spans 15 amino acids. In DNA form, the CDR3 reads TGTGCCAGTAGGAAAGGACAGGGGGACTACTACGAGCAGTACTTC. Translation gives CASRKGQGDYYEQYF.

This chain joins TRBV28 and TRBJ2-7; D perhaps matches TRBD1 (6 bases). Germline assignment: CDR1 MDHEN and CDR2 SYDVKM. There are 14 residues in the CDR3. V lost 6 bases to trimming and J lost 3 bases, with 15 bases between them. The CDR3 DNA reads TGTGCCAGCAGCGCCCCCCAGGGGAGCTACGAGCAGTACTTC. The encoded protein is CASSAPQGSYEQYF.

The chain is built from TRBV6-5 and TRBJ1-2, with 9 positions matching TRBD1. The CDR3 is 15 amino acids. The germline CDR1 and CDR2 sequences are MNHEY and SVGAGI. J lost 7 bases, V lost 5 bases, and 11 bases had no gene match. For the CDR3, the DNA is TGTGCCAGCAGTGGGCCGGGACAGGGAGCAGTTGGCTACACCTTC. Its protein product is CASSGPGQGAVGYTF.

The chain joins TRBV18 to TRBJ2-1; TRBD2 agrees at 8 bases. After removal of 3 bases from V and 9 bases from J, the junction contained 4 bases not matched to a gene. The V gene's germline CDR1 is KGHSH and CDR2 LQKENI. This CDR3 is 13 amino acids long. Here the CDR3 DNA reads TGTGCCAGCTCACCCAGCGGGGGAGCTGAGCAGTTCTTC. It yields the protein CASSPSGGAEQFF.

The table lists this clone with a count of one. This sample also contains other DNA sequences that code for the same CDR3. The chain recombines TRBV7-9 with TRBJ1-2; weak D call: TRBD1 (5 bases). The CDR3 is 13 residues long. Trimming pared 1 base from V and 7 bases from J, leaving 10 bases between. From germline, CDR1 is SEHNR and CDR2 FQNEAQ (reference sequence). The DNA for the CDR3 is TGTGCCAGCAGCTTAGACGGGGGTGGTGGCTACACCTTC. This encodes CASSLDGGGGYTF.

This clone was observed a handful of times. V is TRBV4-2 and J is TRBJ2-3; D call uncertain. V was trimmed by 0 bases and J by 6 bases, leaving 13 bases between them. CDR3 length: 15 amino acids. CDR1 and CDR2 from the germline V gene are LGHNA and YNFKEQ. For the CDR3, the DNA is TGTGCCAGCAGCCAAGACCCCAACGCCGGCGATACGCAGTATTTT. It is translated as CASSQDPNAGDTQYF.

This chain uses TRBV7-6 with TRBJ1-3; 7 bases match TRBD1. Germline CDR1 and CDR2: SGHVS and FNYEAQ. V shed 6 bases and J 0 bases; nucleotides not matched to a gene: 14. The CDR3 loop spans 18 amino acids. The CDR3 protein is CASSSGGTDLFSGNTIYF. In DNA, the CDR3 is TGTGCCAGCAGTTCCGGTGGGACAGATCTTTTCTCTGGAAACACCATATATTTT.

The rearrangement links TRBV7-9 to TRBJ2-7; D is unresolved. Germline values: CDR1 SEHNR, CDR2 FQNEAQ (reference sequence). Trimming took off 4 bases at V and 1 base at J, with 11 bases between the two ends. This CDR3 contains 14 residues. The CDR3 region is CASSSFLGSYEQYF. CDR3 nucleotides: TGTGCCAGCAGCTCTTTTCTTGGTTCCTACGAGCAGTACTTC.

In this sample, this clone turned up a few times. J is TRBJ1-1 and V is TRBV10-3, with no clear D. Trimming took 6 bases from V and 0 from J, leaving 14 bases between them. The CDR3 runs to 15 residues. Germline CDR1 ENHRY, CDR2 SYGVKD. This CDR3 reads CAIRGDLGMNTEAFF. The CDR3 nucleotides read TGTGCCATCAGGGGAGACTTGGGTATGAACACTGAAGCTTTCTTT.

This chain uses TRBV16 with TRBJ1-4; D possibly corresponds to TRBD1 (6 bases). Trimming pared 2 bases from V and 8 bases from J, leaving 15 bases between. CDR3 size: 15 residues. Germline-derived CDR1 and CDR2 are KGHSY and FQNENV. The CDR3 loop reads CASSQGTGMGEKLFF. In nucleotides, the CDR3 is TGTGCCAGCAGCCAAGGAACAGGGATGGGCGAAAAACTGTTTTTT.

The sample holds a few counts of this clone. The V and J genes are TRBV7-9 and TRBJ2-2; D is ambiguous. Germline values: CDR1 SEHNR, CDR2 FQNEAQ (reference sequence). Trimming shortened V by 5 bases and J by 2 bases, and 3 bases separated the two germline ends. The CDR3 length is 12 residues. Here the CDR3 DNA reads TGTGCCAGCAGCGCTAACACCGGGGAGCTGTTTTTT. This encodes CASSANTGELFF.

In DNA, the CDR3 is TGTGCCAGTAGTACCGTCCTCAATGAGCAGTTCTTC. Its translation: CASSTVLNEQFF. V and J are TRBV19 and TRBJ2-1; D remains ambiguous. This CDR3 is 12 amino acids long. V was shortened by 4 bases and J by 6 bases, with 7 bases between the two germline ends. Germline V gene sequence: CDR1 LNHDA, CDR2 SQIVND (reference sequence).

The count of this clone is one. The rearrangement links TRBV4-3 to TRBJ2-3; D unclear. This CDR3 comprises 15 residues. Germline V gene sequence: CDR1 LGHNA, CDR2 YSLEER. V shed 0 bases and J shed 3 bases, with 10 bases lying between them. The CDR3 nucleotides read TGCGCCAGCAGCCAAGATAGTGGGGTGACAGATACGCAGTATTTT. Translation gives CASSQDSGVTDTQYF.

The rearrangement links TRBV4-3 to TRBJ1-2; 7 bases are shared with TRBD1. V lost 0 bases, J lost 4 bases, and 11 bases stayed unmatched. This CDR3 region has 17 residues. Looked up from germline, CDR1 is LGHNA and CDR2 is YSLEER. In nucleotides, the CDR3 is TGCGCCAGCAGCCAAGACCCTACAGGGGCGACAACCTATGGCTACACCTTC. Translating it yields CASSQDPTGATTYGYTF.

V gene TRBV5-1 combines with J gene TRBJ1-6; possibly TRBD1 for D (6 bases). Per germline, CDR1 SGHRS and CDR2 YFSETQ. The CDR3 loop spans 16 amino acids. V lost 0 bases and J lost 2, with 9 bases in between. CDR3 DNA: TGCGCCAGCAGCTTGGAACAGGGTCCCTATAATTCACCCCTCCACTTT. It codes for CASSLEQGPYNSPLHF.

This clone appeared a few times. V is TRBV10-3 and J is TRBJ2-1; 10 bases align to TRBD1. Germline CDR1 and CDR2: ENHRY and SYGVKD. The CDR3 totals 15 residues. V was clipped by 5 bases and J by 6 bases; unmatched bases: 7. CDR3 sequence reads: CAISTGTGASNEQFF. CDR3 nucleotide sequence: TGTGCCATCAGTACCGGGACAGGGGCCTCCAATGAGCAGTTCTTC.